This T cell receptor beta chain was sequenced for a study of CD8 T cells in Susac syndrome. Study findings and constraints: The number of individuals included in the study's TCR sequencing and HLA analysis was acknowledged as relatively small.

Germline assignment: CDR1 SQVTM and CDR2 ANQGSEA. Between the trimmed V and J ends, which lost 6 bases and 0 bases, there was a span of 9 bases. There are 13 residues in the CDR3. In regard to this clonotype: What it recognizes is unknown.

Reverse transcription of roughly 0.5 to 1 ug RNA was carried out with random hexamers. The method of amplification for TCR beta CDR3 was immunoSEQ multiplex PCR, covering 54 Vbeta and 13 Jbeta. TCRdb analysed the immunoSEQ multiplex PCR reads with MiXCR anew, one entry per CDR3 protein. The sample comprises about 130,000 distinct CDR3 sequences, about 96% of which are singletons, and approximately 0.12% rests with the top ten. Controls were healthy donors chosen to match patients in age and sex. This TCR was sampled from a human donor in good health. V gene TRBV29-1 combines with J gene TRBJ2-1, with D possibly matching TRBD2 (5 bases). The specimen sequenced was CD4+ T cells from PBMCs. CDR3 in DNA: TGCAGCGTGGTGGGGAGCTCCTACAATGAGCAGTTCTTC. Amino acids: CSVVGSSYNEQFF.